These 29 T cell receptor beta chains originate from one sample sequenced in a study of cytomegalovirus exposure and HLA in healthy donors. PCR was performed using 60 Vbeta and 13 Jbeta primers. The table came from immunoSEQ multiplex PCR; TCRdb's copy has only in-frame clones and leaves some out. Of about 140,000 clones listed, about 84% were seen once; the top ten hold roughly 3.4%. Sequencing was carried out using PBMCs. These receptor sequences come from a male donor in good health and CMV-seronegative.

The genes are TRBV5-4 and TRBJ2-1; 10 nucleotides match TRBD2. Germline-derived CDR1 and CDR2 are SGHNT and YYREEE (reference sequence). This CDR3 has 13 amino acids. V was clipped by 3 bases and J by 15 bases; unmatched bases: 9. The CDR3 DNA sequence: TGTGCCAGCAGCTCGGGACTAGCGTCCTGGGCGTTCTTC. Translation: CASSSGLASWAFF.

CDR3: CASSLALGRSEAFF. The CDR3 DNA sequence: TGTGCCAGCAGCTTAGCGCTCGGCCGGAGTGAAGCTTTCTTT. This chain uses TRBV7-2 with TRBJ1-1, with D unresolved. The CDR3 consists of 14 residues. Between the trimmed V and J ends, which lost 0 bases and 7 bases, there was a span of 12 bases. CDR1 SGHTA and CDR2 FQGNSA come from the germline V gene.

In this sample, this clone turned up a few times. V is TRBV11-2 and J is TRBJ1-1, with TRBD1 identical over 12 bases. The CDR3 is 18 residues long. Trimming at V came to 6 bases and at J to 3 bases, leaving 14 bases not matched to a gene. From germline, CDR1 is SGHAT and CDR2 FQNNGV. The CDR3 nucleotides read TGTGCCAGCAGACCAGGGTTGGGGACAGGGGGCCGGTACACTGAAGCTTTCTTT. Translating it yields CASRPGLGTGGRYTEAFF. Variable domain in full (rest from reference TRBV11-2 and TRBJ1-1): EAGVAQSPRYKIIEKRQSVAFWCNPISGHATLYWYQQILGQGPKLLIQFQNNGVVDDSQLPKDRFSAERLKGVDSTLKIQPAKLEDSAVYLCASRPGLGTGGRYTEAFFGQGTRLTVV.

This sequence joins TRBV6-5 and TRBJ2-3; the D is unclear. Germline assignment: CDR1 MNHEY and CDR2 SVGAGI. Trimming cost V 0 bases and J 6 bases, with 13 bases left between them. The CDR3 sequence is 15 residues long. The CDR3 is CASSYSATLGDTQYF. CDR3 DNA sequence: TGTGCCAGCAGTTACTCGGCCACCCTCGGGGATACGCAGTATTTT.

The CDR3 region has the DNA TGTGCCCTTTCGGGTGGGGGGGATACGCAGTATTTT. This codes for CALSGGGDTQYF. The chain employs TRBV30 and TRBJ2-3; D is possibly TRBD2 (6 bases). The CDR3 runs 12 residues. Germline assignment: CDR1 GTSNPN and CDR2 SVGIG (reference sequence). The ends were cut back, 8 bases at V and 6 bases at J, with 15 bases in the middle. Full variable domain (remainder filled in from reference TRBV30 and TRBJ2-3): SQTIHQWPATLVQPVGSPLSLECTVEGTSNPNLYWYRQAAGRGLQLLFYSVGIGQISSEVPQNLSASRPQDRQFILSSKKLLLSDSGFYLCALSGGGDTQYFGPGTRLTVL.

There are a few counts of this clone. The chain carries TRBV11-2 and TRBJ2-5, with 13 positions matching TRBD2. CDR3 length: 17 amino acids. V lost 3 bases to trimming and J lost 7 bases; unmatched junction nucleotides: 11. Germline CDR1 is SGHAT and CDR2 is FQNNGV. For the CDR3, the DNA is TGTGCCAGCAGCTTGGGACTAGCGGGGAACTCCCCGGGGACCCAGTACTTC. Its protein is CASSLGLAGNSPGTQYF.

This clone has only a few counts. The CDR3 region is CASSPSRTSYEQYF. The CDR3 bases are TGTGCCAGCAGCCCAAGCAGGACTAGCTACGAGCAGTACTTC. The chain is built from TRBV7-2 and TRBJ2-7, with TRBD2 matching 7 bases. The length of the CDR3 is 14 residues. The junction had 7 bases not matched to a gene; V was cut back by 5 bases and J by 3 bases. Germline assignment: CDR1 SGHTA and CDR2 FQGNSA.

This clone has a handful of counts. The CDR3 protein is CASSVQTRGGEGHEQFF. CDR3 coding DNA: TGTGCCAGCAGCGTACAGACCAGGGGCGGAGAAGGGCATGAGCAGTTCTTC. This chain links TRBV9 with TRBJ2-1, with D possibly matching TRBD1 (6 bases). Germline assignment: CDR1 SGDLS and CDR2 YYNGEE. The CDR3 is 17 amino acids. Trimming removed 1 base from V and 8 bases from J, with 22 bases in between.

The V gene is TRBV6-6, the J gene TRBJ1-2, with D possibly being TRBD1 (6 bases). Germline CDR1 reads MNHNY; CDR2 reads SVGAGI (reference sequence). The CDR3 covers 14 residues. V lost 2 bases, J lost 3 bases, and 10 bases lay in between. As DNA, the CDR3 is TGTGCCAGCAGTTACGGACAGAGCTACTATGGCTACACCTTC. Its protein product is CASSYGQSYYGYTF.

The rearrangement links TRBV5-4 to TRBJ2-3; 9 bases fit TRBD1. V gave up 3 bases and J gave up 5 bases; unmatched junction bases: 7. Germline V CDR1 and CDR2: SGHNT, YYREEE (reference sequence). The CDR3 is made up of 15 amino acids. DNA for the CDR3: TGTGCCAGCAGCTGGGAGGGACAGGGTCTAGATACGCAGTATTTT. Translated: CASSWEGQGLDTQYF.

V and J are TRBV7-3 and TRBJ2-3; a possible D gene is TRBD2 (5 bases). Trimming stripped 5 bases from V and 0 bases from J, with 12 bases between. The V gene's germline CDR1 is SGHTA and CDR2 FQGTGA. This CDR3 is built from 15 residues. The CDR3 coding sequence is TGTGCCAGCAGCCTCGGGGATTCTAGCACAGATACGCAGTATTTT. Encoded protein: CASSLGDSSTDTQYF.

A note on this clone: An end of the junction does not agree with germline; a read error may underlie this. The chain is built from TRBV5-1 and TRBJ2-5, with TRBD2 matching 9 bases. This CDR3 comprises 15 residues. Germline-derived CDR1 and CDR2 are SGHRS and YFSETQ. CDR3 nucleotides: TGCGCCAGCAGCCGAACGACTAGCGGACAAGGGACCCAGTACTTC. Translated, it gives CASSRTTSGQGTQYF.

V and J are TRBV7-6 and TRBJ2-1; 11 nucleotides align to TRBD2. With V trimmed by 3 bases and J by 1 base, 5 bases remained unmatched. CDR3 size: 17 residues. Germline V lookup: CDR1 SGHVS, CDR2 FNYEAQ. CDR3 DNA sequence: TGTGCCAGCAGCTTTACTAGCGGGAGTCCATCCTACAATGAGCAGTTCTTC. Its translation is CASSFTSGSPSYNEQFF.

This chain connects TRBV19 to TRBJ2-1, with 8 nucleotides matching TRBD2. Germline assignment: CDR1 LNHDA and CDR2 SQIVND (reference sequence). The CDR3 is 15 amino acids. After removal of 7 bases from V and 1 base from J, the junction contained 6 bases not matched to a gene. CDR3 loop: CASTTKRESYNEQFF. Written as DNA, the CDR3 is TGTGCCAGTACCACAAAGCGGGAGTCCTACAATGAGCAGTTCTTC.

This chain uses TRBV19 with TRBJ2-2, with a tentative D call TRBD1 (5 bases). The length of the CDR3 is 15 residues. CDR1 and CDR2 (germline): LNHDA, SQIVND (reference sequence). V was clipped by 5 bases and J by 4 bases, with 14 bases between them. CDR3 nucleotides: TGTGCCAGTAGTTCTACAGGCTGGGGCACCGGGGAGCTGTTTTTT. The encoded protein is CASSSTGWGTGELFF.

V usage is TRBV5-1 and J usage is TRBJ2-1; TRBD1 matches at 9 bases. V lost 1 base, J lost 1 base, and 3 bases stayed unmatched. The germline V gene has CDR1 SGHRS and CDR2 YFSETQ. This CDR3 is 16 amino acids long. DNA of the CDR3: TGCGCCAGCAGCTTGAACAGGGGGCCTTCCTACAATGAGCAGTTCTTC. As protein: CASSLNRGPSYNEQFF.

The chain carries TRBV2 and TRBJ2-2; D is perhaps TRBD1 (5 bases). V was trimmed by 6 bases and J by 6 bases, leaving 23 bases between them. The CDR3 is 17 amino acids. The V gene's germline CDR1 is SNHLY and CDR2 FYNNEI. Written as DNA, the CDR3 is TGTGCCAGCAGAGAGACAGATATAAGACCTGAGGCCGGGGAGCTGTTTTTT. It yields the protein CASRETDIRPEAGELFF.

V is TRBV18 and J is TRBJ1-2; D possibly corresponds to TRBD1 (6 bases). Trimming took 1 base from V and 6 from J, leaving 12 bases between them. Germline lookup yields CDR1 KGHSH and CDR2 LQKENI. The CDR3 has 14 residues. CDR3 amino acids: CASSPLGDKNGYTF. CDR3 DNA sequence: TGTGCCAGCTCACCACTAGGGGACAAAAATGGCTACACCTTC. Full variable domain (missing parts from reference TRBV18 and TRBJ1-2): NAGVMQNPRHLVRRRGQEARLRCSPMKGHSHVYWYRQLPEEGLKFMVYLQKENIIDESGMPKERFSAEFPKEGPSILRIQQVVRGDSAAYFCASSPLGDKNGYTFGSGTRLTVV.

J is TRBJ1-1 and V is TRBV12-5, with 9 bases matching TRBD1. The CDR3 length is 16 residues. CDR1 and CDR2 from the germline V gene are LGHNT and FRNRAP. Trimming took 5 bases from V and 5 from J; bases not matched to a gene: 12. The CDR3 protein is CASGPPGQGTRTEAFF. The CDR3 nucleotides read TGTGCTAGTGGTCCTCCGGGACAGGGTACGAGGACTGAAGCTTTCTTT.

Worth noting for this clone: A junction boundary mismatches the germline segment, possibly from a read error. Other DNA sequences of this sample code for an identical CDR3. This chain connects TRBV27 to TRBJ2-7, with D possibly TRBD2 on 6 matching bases. CDR1 is MNHEY, CDR2 SMNVEV, per germline (reference sequence). There are 15 residues in the CDR3. The CDR3 reads CASSLWGRPAYEQYF. CDR3 coding DNA: TGTGCCAGTAGTTTATGGGGGAGGCCGGCATACGAGCAGTACTTC.

This clone has more than one count but fewer than ten. This chain uses TRBV25-1 with TRBJ2-7; 9 nucleotides line up with TRBD2. The CDR3 runs to 14 residues. Germline loops: CDR1 MGHDK, CDR2 SYGVNS. Losses at the gene ends were 4 bases for V and 6 bases for J; bases not matched to a gene: 7. The CDR3, as DNA: TGTGCCAGCAGTGGGGGGCGGGGGGGCTCCGAGCAGTACTTC. Residues: CASSGGRGGSEQYF.

The chain is built from TRBV19 and TRBJ1-1; no definite D call. V lost 3 bases and J lost 5, with 16 bases in between. The V gene's germline CDR1 is LNHDA and CDR2 SQIVND (reference sequence). The CDR3 has 15 amino acids. The CDR3: CASSMVGSLRTEAFF. The CDR3 DNA is TGTGCCAGTAGTATGGTTGGGTCCCTCAGGACTGAAGCTTTCTTT.

This chain joins TRBV27 and TRBJ1-2, with 7 positions matching TRBD1. V dropped 5 bases and J dropped 4; count of bases not matched to a gene: 10. The CDR3 has 15 residues. Germline values: CDR1 MNHEY, CDR2 SMNVEV (reference sequence). CDR3 amino acids: CASSLYRGGGYGYTF. The CDR3 DNA follows: TGTGCCAGCAGTCTTTATCGAGGGGGCGGCTATGGCTACACCTTC.

The chain combines TRBV5-4 with TRBJ2-7, with D hard to call. From germline, CDR1 is SGHNT and CDR2 YYREEE (reference sequence). CDR3 length: 13 residues. Trimming took 2 bases from V and 2 from J, leaving 8 bases between them. The CDR3 sequence: CASSFNSPYEQYF. CDR3 bases: TGTGCCAGCAGCTTCAACTCGCCCTACGAGCAGTACTTC.

V is TRBV7-2 and J is TRBJ2-7, with D possibly TRBD2 on 7 matching bases. Germline CDR1 is SGHTA and CDR2 is FQGNSA. CDR3 size: 15 residues. Trimming took 4 bases from V and 1 from J, leaving 14 bases between them. CDR3 loop: CASSYAGAKSYEQYF. DNA for the CDR3: TGTGCCAGCAGCTACGCGGGGGCCAAGTCCTACGAGCAGTACTTC. Supplemented by reference TRBV7-2 and TRBJ2-7, the full variable domain reads GAGVSQSPSNKVTEKGKDVELRCDPISGHTALYWYRQSLGQGLEFLIYFQGNSAPDKSGLPSDRFSAERTGGSVSTLTIQRTQQEDSAVYLCASSYAGAKSYEQYFGPGTRLTVT.

J is TRBJ2-2 and V is TRBV7-9; 9 bases agree with TRBD2. The CDR3 has 16 amino acids. V lost 1 base, J lost 5 bases, and 5 bases stayed unmatched. Looked up from germline, CDR1 is SEHNR and CDR2 is FQNEAQ (reference sequence). The CDR3 coding sequence is TGTGCCAGCAGCTTAGGTCCTAGCGGGAATACCGGGGAGCTGTTTTTT. Amino acids: CASSLGPSGNTGELFF. The whole variable domain, remainder taken from reference TRBV7-9 and TRBJ2-2, is DTGVSQNPRHKITKRGQNVTFRCDPISEHNRLYWYRQTLGQGPEFLTYFQNEAQLEKSRLLSDRFSAERPKGSFSTLEIQRTEQGDSAMYLCASSLGPSGNTGELFFGEGSRLTVL.

This clone was counted a single time. The CDR3, as DNA: TGTGCCAGCAGCTCTCGATCGGATTCACCCCTCCACTTT. Protein: CASSSRSDSPLHF. The rearrangement joins TRBV9 to TRBJ1-6; D call uncertain. Trimming pared 4 bases from V and 8 bases from J, leaving 10 bases between. Germline CDR1 reads SGDLS; CDR2 reads YYNGEE. The CDR3 spans 13 residues.

The genes are TRBV5-3 and TRBJ2-1; the D gene is possibly TRBD1 (7 bases). TRBV5-3 is recorded as an ORF, its role being uncertain. CDR3 length: 14 amino acids. V was clipped by 3 bases and J by 5 bases, with 12 bases between them. Here the CDR3 reads CARSSRDSNNEQFF. In nucleotides, the CDR3 is TGTGCCAGAAGCTCGCGGGACAGCAACAATGAGCAGTTCTTC.

The sample holds a few counts of this clone. The chain has TRBV6-5 and TRBJ2-7; TRBD1 matches at 7 bases. This CDR3 is built from 15 residues. Germline CDR1 is MNHEY and CDR2 is SVGAGI. V lost 3 bases and J lost 4; bases outside the gene matches: 9. The CDR3 spells CASSYFGGQLYEQYF. CDR3 nucleotides: TGTGCCAGCAGTTATTTTGGGGGACAGCTGTACGAGCAGTACTTC.